The rows below give T cell receptor beta chains drawn from one sample of a study of cytomegalovirus exposure and HLA in healthy donors. Repertoires were generated with immunoSEQ multiplex PCR, while TCRdb's copy carries only in-frame clones and drops some. The sample lists about 120,000 clones; approximately 60% were seen once. Specimen: PBMCs. Receptors originate from a woman aged 30 to 39 in good health and CMV-seronegative. The CDR3 runs from the conserved cysteine through the conserved F or W. Fields, in order: clone size, J gene, V gene, D gene, CDR3 protein, CDR3 DNA. The D gene is left open where the match is weak. A clone size is listed for some rows: how often the clone was seen (once, few, many), or a class if it is expanded.

clone size: few; J gene: TRBJ1-2; V gene: TRBV9; D gene: NA; CDR3 protein: CASSVGLQGNYGYTF; CDR3 DNA: TGTGCCAGCAGCGTAGGGCTTCAGGGCAACTATGGCTACACCTTC
clone size: NA; J gene: TRBJ2-6; V gene: TRBV14; D gene: TRBD2; CDR3 protein: CASSQDGSSGRASWKAGANVLTF; CDR3 DNA: TGTGCCAGCAGCCAAGATGGGTCTAGCGGGAGGGCCTCATGGAAGGCTGGGGCCAACGTCCTGACTTTC
clone size: NA; J gene: TRBJ2-1; V gene: TRBV9; D gene: NA; CDR3 protein: CASSVVDSPEQFF; CDR3 DNA: TGTGCCAGCAGCGTAGTGGACTCACCTGAGCAGTTCTTC
clone size: once; J gene: TRBJ2-7; V gene: TRBV7-8; D gene: TRBD2; CDR3 protein: CASSGRTSGSSYEQYF; CDR3 DNA: TGTGCCAGCAGCGGAAGGACTAGCGGGAGCTCCTACGAGCAGTACTTC
clone size: NA; J gene: TRBJ2-2; V gene: TRBV18; D gene: NA; CDR3 protein: CASSPRLAANTGELFF; CDR3 DNA: TGTGCCAGCTCACCCCGATTGGCCGCGAACACCGGGGAGCTGTTTTTT
clone size: NA; J gene: TRBJ1-2; V gene: TRBV7-9; D gene: TRBD1; CDR3 protein: CASSSGGGYGYTF; CDR3 DNA: TGTGCCAGCAGCTCAGGGGGCGGATATGGCTACACCTTC
clone size: NA; J gene: TRBJ1-2; V gene: TRBV6-1; D gene: NA; CDR3 protein: CASSVDRRARESYGYTF; CDR3 DNA: TGTGCCAGCAGTGTCGACCGTCGGGCAAGGGAGTCCTATGGCTACACCTTC
clone size: NA; J gene: TRBJ2-1; V gene: TRBV27; D gene: TRBD2; CDR3 protein: CASKWLAGGRDYNEQFF; CDR3 DNA: TGTGCCAGCAAATGGCTAGCGGGAGGCCGAGACTACAATGAGCAGTTCTTC
clone size: few; J gene: TRBJ1-4; V gene: TRBV5-1; D gene: TRBD1; CDR3 protein: CASSSGQGHEKLFF; CDR3 DNA: TGCGCCAGCAGCTCGGGACAGGGCCATGAAAAACTGTTTTTT
clone size: NA; J gene: TRBJ2-1; V gene: TRBV28; D gene: TRBD2; CDR3 protein: CANSLAGVNEQFF; CDR3 DNA: TGTGCCAACTCGCTAGCGGGAGTCAATGAGCAGTTCTTC
clone size: NA; J gene: TRBJ2-6; V gene: TRBV5-6; D gene: NA; CDR3 protein: CASSFKLTGANVLTF; CDR3 DNA: TGTGCCAGCAGCTTCAAACTTACTGGGGCCAACGTCCTGACTTTC
clone size: NA; J gene: TRBJ2-5; V gene: TRBV6-5; D gene: NA; CDR3 protein: CASRSGAQETQYF; CDR3 DNA: TGTGCCAGCAGGTCTGGGGCCCAAGAGACCCAGTACTTC
clone size: once; J gene: TRBJ1-2; V gene: TRBV5-1; D gene: NA; CDR3 protein: CASSLAVGVGYGYTF; CDR3 DNA: TGCGCCAGCAGCTTGGCCGTCGGGGTTGGGTATGGCTACACCTTC
clone size: NA; J gene: TRBJ2-3; V gene: TRBV19; D gene: NA; CDR3 protein: CASSIDFGTDTQYF; CDR3 DNA: TGTGCCAGTAGTATAGATTTCGGCACAGATACGCAGTATTTT
clone size: NA; J gene: TRBJ2-6; V gene: TRBV4-3; D gene: TRBD2; CDR3 protein: CASSNQAGGFGANVLTF; CDR3 DNA: TGCGCCAGCAGCAACCAAGCGGGAGGGTTTGGGGCCAACGTCCTGACTTTC
clone size: NA; J gene: TRBJ2-1; V gene: TRBV7-2; D gene: NA; CDR3 protein: CASSLGPRNNEQFF; CDR3 DNA: TGTGCCAGCAGCTTAGGTCCTAGAAACAATGAGCAGTTCTTC
clone size: NA; J gene: TRBJ1-1; V gene: TRBV9; D gene: NA; CDR3 protein: CASSAGTEAFF; CDR3 DNA: TGTGCCAGCAGCGCGGGGACTGAAGCTTTCTTT
clone size: NA; J gene: TRBJ1-5; V gene: TRBV6-1; D gene: TRBD1; CDR3 protein: CASSEGMGSEGAVYQPQHF; CDR3 DNA: TGTGCCAGCAGTGAAGGTATGGGTTCGGAGGGGGCAGTCTATCAGCCCCAGCATTTT
clone size: NA; J gene: TRBJ2-3; V gene: TRBV7-9; D gene: TRBD1; CDR3 protein: CASSPGQGWNTQYF; CDR3 DNA: TGTGCCAGCAGCCCTGGACAGGGTTGGAATACGCAGTATTTT
clone size: NA; J gene: TRBJ1-2; V gene: TRBV7-8; D gene: TRBD1; CDR3 protein: CASSETGEDYGYTF; CDR3 DNA: TGTGCCAGCAGCGAGACAGGGGAGGACTATGGCTACACCTTC
clone size: few; J gene: TRBJ2-7; V gene: TRBV7-9; D gene: TRBD1; CDR3 protein: CASSKDRGESYEQYF; CDR3 DNA: TGTGCCAGCAGCAAGGACAGGGGAGAGTCCTACGAGCAGTACTTC
clone size: NA; J gene: TRBJ1-2; V gene: TRBV7-3; D gene: TRBD1; CDR3 protein: CASSSRQGLSYTF; CDR3 DNA: TGTGCCAGCAGCTCCCGACAGGGGCTCAGCTACACCTTC
clone size: NA; J gene: TRBJ2-1; V gene: TRBV11-3; D gene: TRBD2; CDR3 protein: CASADRTSGSNEQFF; CDR3 DNA: TGTGCCAGCGCTGATCGGACTAGCGGGAGCAATGAGCAGTTCTTC
clone size: NA; J gene: TRBJ2-3; V gene: TRBV7-2; D gene: NA; CDR3 protein: CASSSGITDTQYF; CDR3 DNA: TGTGCCAGCTCCTCCGGGATCACAGATACGCAGTATTTT
clone size: NA; J gene: TRBJ1-6; V gene: TRBV6-1; D gene: NA; CDR3 protein: CAGSSRENSPLHF; CDR3 DNA: TGTGCCGGCAGCAGCAGGGAAAATTCACCCCTCCACTTT
clone size: NA; J gene: TRBJ2-1; V gene: TRBV7-8; D gene: NA; CDR3 protein: CASVPSGKYYNEQFF; CDR3 DNA: TGTGCCAGCGTCCCCAGCGGCAAGTACTACAATGAGCAGTTCTTC
clone size: NA; J gene: TRBJ2-7; V gene: TRBV9; D gene: TRBD1; CDR3 protein: CASSVGTGLRDYEQYF; CDR3 DNA: TGTGCCAGCAGCGTCGGGACAGGGTTGAGGGACTACGAGCAGTACTTC
clone size: NA; J gene: TRBJ2-7; V gene: TRBV27; D gene: NA; CDR3 protein: CASSRQGGNEQYF; CDR3 DNA: TGTGCCAGCAGTAGACAGGGAGGAAACGAGCAGTACTTC
clone size: NA; J gene: TRBJ2-7; V gene: TRBV27; D gene: TRBD1; CDR3 protein: CASRGDRGFSYEQYF; CDR3 DNA: TGTGCCAGCAGGGGCGACAGGGGGTTTTCCTACGAGCAGTACTTC
clone size: NA; J gene: TRBJ1-5; V gene: TRBV28; D gene: NA; CDR3 protein: CASRTQGWNQPQHF; CDR3 DNA: TGTGCCAGCAGAACCCAGGGATGGAATCAGCCCCAGCATTTT
clone size: NA; J gene: TRBJ2-1; V gene: TRBV28; D gene: TRBD2; CDR3 protein: CASNLAGGGNEQFF; CDR3 DNA: TGTGCCAGCAATTTAGCGGGAGGAGGCAATGAGCAGTTCTTC
clone size: once; J gene: TRBJ1-4; V gene: TRBV14; D gene: TRBD1; CDR3 protein: CASSHLTGLGEKLFF; CDR3 DNA: TGTGCCAGCAGCCACTTGACAGGGTTGGGAGAAAAACTGTTTTTT
clone size: medium-sized; J gene: TRBJ2-6; V gene: TRBV10-3; D gene: TRBD1; CDR3 protein: CAIRDRQGWYRGANVLTF; CDR3 DNA: TGTGCCATCAGGGACCGACAGGGTTGGTATCGTGGGGCCAACGTCCTGACTTTC
clone size: NA; J gene: TRBJ2-7; V gene: TRBV30; D gene: NA; CDR3 protein: CAWTDKWEQYF; CDR3 DNA: TGTGCCTGGACAGACAAGTGGGAGCAGTACTTC
clone size: few; J gene: TRBJ1-4; V gene: TRBV5-1; D gene: TRBD1; CDR3 protein: CASSLGDRHNEKLFF; CDR3 DNA: TGCGCCAGCAGCTTGGGGGACAGGCATAATGAAAAACTGTTTTTT
clone size: few; J gene: TRBJ2-2; V gene: TRBV7-9; D gene: NA; CDR3 protein: CASSLGGGWNTGELFF; CDR3 DNA: TGTGCCAGCAGCTTAGGGGGAGGCTGGAACACCGGGGAGCTGTTTTTT
clone size: NA; J gene: TRBJ2-7; V gene: TRBV16; D gene: NA; CDR3 protein: CASSPGAPPVEQYF; CDR3 DNA: TGTGCCAGCAGCCCTGGGGCCCCACCGGTCGAGCAGTACTTC
clone size: NA; J gene: TRBJ1-2; V gene: TRBV7-6; D gene: TRBD1; CDR3 protein: CASSLQGESGYTF; CDR3 DNA: TGTGCCAGCAGCTTACAGGGGGAGAGTGGCTACACCTTC
clone size: NA; J gene: TRBJ2-7; V gene: TRBV27; D gene: TRBD1; CDR3 protein: CASSQWTGLDEQYF; CDR3 DNA: TGTGCCAGCAGTCAATGGACAGGGTTGGACGAGCAGTACTTC
clone size: NA; J gene: TRBJ1-1; V gene: TRBV29-1; D gene: NA; CDR3 protein: CSAIPEGRTEAFF; CDR3 DNA: TGCAGCGCAATACCCGAAGGGAGGACTGAAGCTTTCTTT
clone size: NA; J gene: TRBJ2-3; V gene: TRBV5-4; D gene: NA; CDR3 protein: CASSVIRDTQYF; CDR3 DNA: TGTGCCAGCAGCGTGATCCGGGATACGCAGTATTTT
clone size: once; J gene: TRBJ2-3; V gene: TRBV6-1; D gene: TRBD2; CDR3 protein: CASSEGLALRGDTQYF; CDR3 DNA: TGTGCCAGCAGTGAGGGACTAGCACTCAGGGGGGATACGCAGTATTTT
clone size: few; J gene: TRBJ2-1; V gene: TRBV6-1; D gene: TRBD2; CDR3 protein: CASSEAGLAAEGEQFF; CDR3 DNA: TGTGCCAGCAGTGAAGCGGGACTAGCGGCCGAAGGTGAGCAGTTCTTC
clone size: NA; J gene: TRBJ1-1; V gene: TRBV7-9; D gene: NA; CDR3 protein: CASSLVGETEAFF; CDR3 DNA: TGTGCCAGCAGCTTAGTAGGGGAAACTGAAGCTTTCTTT
clone size: once; J gene: TRBJ1-1; V gene: TRBV7-8; D gene: NA; CDR3 protein: CASSVTGLGTEAFF; CDR3 DNA: TGTGCCAGCAGCGTCACAGGGTTGGGCACTGAAGCTTTCTTT
clone size: NA; J gene: TRBJ2-3; V gene: TRBV12-5; D gene: TRBD2; CDR3 protein: CASGETSGSTDTQYF; CDR3 DNA: TGTGCTAGTGGCGAAACTAGCGGTAGCACAGATACGCAGTATTTT
clone size: NA; J gene: TRBJ2-7; V gene: TRBV10-3; D gene: TRBD2; CDR3 protein: CAIRETSGRALSSYEQYF; CDR3 DNA: TGTGCCATCAGGGAAACTAGCGGGAGGGCCCTTAGCTCCTACGAGCAGTACTTC
clone size: NA; J gene: TRBJ2-7; V gene: TRBV30; D gene: TRBD2; CDR3 protein: CAWRLAGGSYEQYF; CDR3 DNA: TGTGCCTGGAGACTAGCGGGGGGCTCCTACGAGCAGTACTTC